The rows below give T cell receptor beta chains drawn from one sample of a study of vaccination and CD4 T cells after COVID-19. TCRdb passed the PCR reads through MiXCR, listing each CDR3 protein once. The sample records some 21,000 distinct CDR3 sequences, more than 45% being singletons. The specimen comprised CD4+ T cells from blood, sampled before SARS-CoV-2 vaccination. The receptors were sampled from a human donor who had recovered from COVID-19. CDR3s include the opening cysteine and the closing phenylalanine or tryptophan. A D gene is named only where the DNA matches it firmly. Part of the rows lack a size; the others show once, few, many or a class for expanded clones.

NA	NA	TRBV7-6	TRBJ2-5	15	TGTGCCAGCAGCTTAGAACGAACGGAGGGAAGGACCCAGTACTTC	CASSLERTEGRTQYF
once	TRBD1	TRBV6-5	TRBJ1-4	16	TGTGCCAGCAGTTCCATAGCCGACAGGGTACTTGAAAAACTGTTTTTT	CASSSIADRVLEKLFF
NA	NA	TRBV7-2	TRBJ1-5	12	TGTGCCAGCAGCACTAGGGATCAGCCCCAGCATTTT	CASSTRDQPQHF
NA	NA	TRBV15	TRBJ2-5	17	TGTGCCACCAGCAGCCCCAAGGGAAGTAGCGGATGGGAGACCCAGTACTTC	CATSSPKGSSGWETQYF
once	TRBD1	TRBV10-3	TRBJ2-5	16	TGTGCCATCAGAAGGACAGGGTCTATTTTACAAGAGACCCAGTACTTC	CAIRRTGSILQETQYF
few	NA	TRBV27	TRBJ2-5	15	TGTGCCAGCAGTTTTAGGACCGGATTCCAAGAGACCCAGTACTTC	CASSFRTGFQETQYF
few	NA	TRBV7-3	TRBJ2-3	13	TGTGCCAGCAGCTCTGCCAGCACAGATACGCAGTATTTT	CASSSASTDTQYF
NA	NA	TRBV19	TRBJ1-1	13	TGTGCCAGTAGCCCGAGGGTAGACACTGAAGCTTTCTTT	CASSPRVDTEAFF
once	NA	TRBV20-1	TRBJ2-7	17	TGCAGTGCTAGAGAGGGGAGCCGGGGTCCACAAAACTACGAGCAGTACTTC	CSAREGSRGPQNYEQYF
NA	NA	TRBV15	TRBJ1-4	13	TGTGCCACCAGCAGAGATAAGGGGGGGGGACTGTTTTTT	CATSRDKGGGLFF
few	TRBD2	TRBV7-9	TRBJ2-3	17	TGTGCCAGCAGCTTAACCGGACTAGCGGACAACACAGATACGCAGTATTTT	CASSLTGLADNTDTQYF
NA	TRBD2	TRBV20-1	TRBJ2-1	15	TGCAGTGCTTTTAAACCCGGGACTAGCCGGGGTGAGCAGTTCTTC	CSAFKPGTSRGEQFF
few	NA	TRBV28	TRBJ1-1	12	TGTGCCAGCAGCGGGGGGTCCCCTGAAGCTTTCTTT	CASSGGSPEAFF
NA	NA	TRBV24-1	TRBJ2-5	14	TGTGCCACCAGTGATCCCGCGGGAACAGAGACCCAGTACTTC	CATSDPAGTETQYF
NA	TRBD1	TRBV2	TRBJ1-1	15	TGTGCCAGCAGCCCCCGAGGACAGGTGAACACTGAAGCTTTCTTT	CASSPRGQVNTEAFF
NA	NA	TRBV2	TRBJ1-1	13	TGTGCCAGCAGGGCGGTGACAGCTATTGAAGCTTTCTTT	CASRAVTAIEAFF
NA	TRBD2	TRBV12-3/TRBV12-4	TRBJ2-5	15	TGTGCCAGCAGTTTCCTAGCGGGAGAGGGAGAGACCCAGTACTTC	CASSFLAGEGETQYF
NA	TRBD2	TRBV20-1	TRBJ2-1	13	TGCAGTGCTAGCTCGCTAGCGGGAGTTGAGCAGTTCTTC	CSASSLAGVEQFF
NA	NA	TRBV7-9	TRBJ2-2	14	TGTGCCAGCGCCGGGGCGGAGGGCGCCGGGGAGCTGTTTTTT	CASAGAEGAGELFF
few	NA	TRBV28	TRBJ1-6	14	TGTGCCAGCAGCCCTACACGAGAGAGGTCACCCCTCCACTTT	CASSPTRERSPLHF
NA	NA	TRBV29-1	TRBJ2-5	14	TGCAGCGCCGATATATACGGGGGAGTGGAGACCCAGTACTTC	CSADIYGGVETQYF
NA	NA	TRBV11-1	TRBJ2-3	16	TGTGCCAGCAGCTTAGCGCCGGGGGCTAGCACAGATACGCAGTATTTT	CASSLAPGASTDTQYF
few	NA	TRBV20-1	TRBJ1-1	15	TGCAGTGCTAGTGACCCCTCTGGCGGGAACACTGAAGCTTTCTTT	CSASDPSGGNTEAFF
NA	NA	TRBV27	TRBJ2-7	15	TGTGCCAGCAGGATAACAGGTACGCCAACCTACGAGCAGTACTTC	CASRITGTPTYEQYF
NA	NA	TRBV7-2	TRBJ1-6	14	TGTGCCAGCACTTCGGGGACAAGGGGTTCACCCCTCCACTTT	CASTSGTRGSPLHF
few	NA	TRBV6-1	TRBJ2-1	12	TGTGCCAGCAGTCCACGGGTGGATGAGCAGTTCTTC	CASSPRVDEQFF
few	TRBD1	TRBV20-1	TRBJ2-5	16	TGCAGTGCTACGGGACAGGGGGCTCGGTTTGGAGAGACCCAGTACTTC	CSATGQGARFGETQYF
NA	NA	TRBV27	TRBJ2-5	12	TGTGCCAGCAGTGCCATTGGGGAGACCCAGTACTTC	CASSAIGETQYF
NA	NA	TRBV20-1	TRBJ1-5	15	TGCAGTGCTAGAGCCACCGCGGGGGGCAATCAGCCCCAGCATTTT	CSARATAGGNQPQHF
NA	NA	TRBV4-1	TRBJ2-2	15	TGCGCCAGCAGCCCACAGCTAGGGAACACCGGGGAGCTGTTTTTT	CASSPQLGNTGELFF
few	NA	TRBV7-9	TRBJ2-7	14	TGTGCCAGCAGCTTAGTAGGGGGTTTCTACGAGCAGTACTTC	CASSLVGGFYEQYF
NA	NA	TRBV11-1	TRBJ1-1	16	TGTGCCAGCAGATCCTTACCCGGTGGCGGATGGACTGAAGCTTTCTTT	CASRSLPGGGWTEAFF
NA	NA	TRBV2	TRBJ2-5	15	TGTGCCAGCAGTGAAAACGAGGGGGGGGCTGAGACCCAGTACTTC	CASSENEGGAETQYF
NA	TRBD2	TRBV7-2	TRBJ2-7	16	TGTGCCAGCAGCTTAGTAGCTAGCGGCCTAACCTACGAGCAGTACTTC	CASSLVASGLTYEQYF
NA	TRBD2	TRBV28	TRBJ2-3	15	TGTGCCAGCAGTTTATGGCTAGCGGGACCAGATACGCAGTATTTT	CASSLWLAGPDTQYF
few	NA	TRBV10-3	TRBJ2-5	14	TGTGCCATCAGTGGGGGGTCGGTCCGTGAGACCCAGTACTTC	CAISGGSVRETQYF
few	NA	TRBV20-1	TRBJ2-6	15	TGCAGTGCTAGTCGAACACCCTCTGGGGCCAACGTCCTGACTTTC	CSASRTPSGANVLTF
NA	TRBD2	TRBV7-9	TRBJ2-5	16	TGTGCCAGCAACCGGTGGACTAGCGGGAGGTTAGAGACCCAGTACTTC	CASNRWTSGRLETQYF
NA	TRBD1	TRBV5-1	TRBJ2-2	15	TGCGCCAGCAGCTCGCAGGGGGCGAACACCGGGGAGCTGTTTTTT	CASSSQGANTGELFF
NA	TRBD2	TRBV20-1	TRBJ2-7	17	TGCAGTGCTAGTAAACCGATAACTAGCGGGAGGGCCTACGAGCAGTACTTC	CSASKPITSGRAYEQYF
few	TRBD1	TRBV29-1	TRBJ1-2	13	TGCAGCGCCTCTAACAGGGGCAACTATGGCTACACCTTC	CSASNRGNYGYTF
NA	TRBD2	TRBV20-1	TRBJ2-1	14	TGCAGTGCGCCCCCAGCGGGAGGGCCCTTTGAGCAGTTCTTC	CSAPPAGGPFEQFF
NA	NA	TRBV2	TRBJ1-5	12	TGTGCCAGCAGTGCGGAGGGGCAGCCCCAGCATTTT	CASSAEGQPQHF
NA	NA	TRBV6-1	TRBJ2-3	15	TGTGCCAGCAGTGAAGACGGGGGAAGCACAGATACGCAGTATTTT	CASSEDGGSTDTQYF
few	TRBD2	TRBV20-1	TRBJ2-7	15	TGCAGTGCTAGTTTGGCGGGAGTAGGAAGGGTCGAGCAGTACTTC	CSASLAGVGRVEQYF
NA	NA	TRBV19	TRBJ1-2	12	TGTGCCAGTAACACAGGCCTCTCTGGCTACACCTTC	CASNTGLSGYTF
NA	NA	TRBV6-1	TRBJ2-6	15	TGTGCCAGCAGTAAACCGAGCTCTGGGGCCAACGTCCTGACTTTC	CASSKPSSGANVLTF
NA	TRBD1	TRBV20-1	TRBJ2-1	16	TGCAGTGCTAGGTCTCAGGGGGCTATATCCTACAATGAGCAGTTCTTC	CSARSQGAISYNEQFF
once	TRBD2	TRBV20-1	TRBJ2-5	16	TGCAGTGCTAGGTCACCTAGCGGGGTAATGCAAGAGACCCAGTACTTC	CSARSPSGVMQETQYF
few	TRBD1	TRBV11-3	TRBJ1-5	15	TGTGCCAGCAGCTTCGAGCAGGGGGCGGGTCAGCCCCAGCATTTT	CASSFEQGAGQPQHF
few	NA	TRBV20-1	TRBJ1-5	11	TGCAGTGCTAGAGACGAGCAGCCCCAGCATTTT	CSARDEQPQHF
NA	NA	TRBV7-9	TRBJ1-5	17	TGTGCCAGCAGCTTAGGGGCAGCCCTCAGGGACAATCAGCCCCAGCATTTT	CASSLGAALRDNQPQHF